The present T cell receptor (beta chain) was sequenced within a study of CD8+ T cells in alopecia areata. Study-level background: Treated patients were given oral tofacitinib, which was dosed at 5 to 10 mg twice daily.

Study results and limitations: Scalp lesions, especially in alopecia totalis/universalis, had higher clonality than normal scalp. Mouse data revealed clearer TCR sharing than patient data did, a gap possibly tied to HLA.

Investigators isolated RNA and reverse transcribed it into cDNA to act as the sequencing template. TCRdb keeps only in-frame clones here, not all; method: immunoSEQ multiplex PCR. The sample has about 97,000 clones; approximately 42% are singletons. Germline V CDR1 and CDR2: MDHEN, SYDVKM. V lost 2 bases and J lost 1; bases outside the gene matches: 1. This CDR3 spans 15 amino acids. Peripheral blood, together with lesional scalp punch biopsies, was collected from alopecia areata patients. Note on this clone: Antigen unknown.

Sequencing used CD4+ T cells sorted from blood. This clonotype was obtained from a human donor with alopecia areata. The chain uses TRBV28 and TRBJ2-1, with 8 bases aligning to TRBD2. The DNA of the CDR3 is TGTGCCAGCAGTTTAGGCGGGAGGTCCTACAATGAGCAGTTCTTC. Translation gives CASSLGGRSYNEQFF.